This T cell receptor (beta chain) stems from a study of molecular identifiers for immune sequencing clone quantification (dated by TCRdb to between 2018 and 2020). The study in broad terms: For a replicate experiment, RNA from approximately 20,000 or 100,000 naive CD8 T cells was divided into five aliquots, of which four were sequenced. This methods study benchmarked molecular-identifier clustering-based TCR repertoire sequencing (MIDCIRS) and TCR RNA copy counting, using CD8 T cells to do so. What the authors observed across the whole study: When barcode sub-clustering was not used, chimeric consensus sequences inflated TCR diversity, with chimeras reaching as high as 47%. In CMV-specific effector cells, clones with more than 20 RNA copies contained over 99% of molecules, whereas in naive cells such clones contained under 1% of molecules. A single cell's worth of spiked-in Jurkat TCR RNA was reported detectable even among 850,000 to 1,000,000 naive CD8 T cells. Spiked-in Jurkat TCR RNA (around 9 copies' worth), which is not part of the donor repertoire, was contained in the naive libraries. Modeling estimated about 2.8 recovered TCR RNA copies per cell, compared with about 9.3 by digital PCR, which implies 30% to 35% capture efficiency. The sizes of highly expanded clones could end up underestimated when identical TCR molecules share a barcode.

This clonotype occurred a few times. It lacks a known antigen. No base-level quality is on record; no much larger clone is a single base apart. Libraries of naive CD8 T cells were generated from roughly 21,000 to 960,000 sorted cells, with 10%, 30% or 50% of the purified RNA used. On a BD FACSAria II, naive CD8 T cells were FACS-sorted as CD8+CD4-CCR7+CD45RA+ and collected into RLT Plus buffer. To test detection sensitivity, Jurkat RNA equal to fewer than 13 TCR copies was added to samples of about 18,000-1,100,000 naive CD8 T cells. CD8 T cells were enriched with RosetteSep CD8+ T Cell Enrichment Cocktail and Ficoll-Paque, followed by ACK red cell lysis. The library was generated by PCR. TCRdb shows the sequencer as NextSeq 500. Bulk TCR libraries were made following a previously described method, with the TCR primers given in Table S5. Total RNA was purified with the Qiagen AllPrep DNA/RNA kit. Before analysis, reads from multiple sequencing runs of one library were combined. Under the source paper's analysis protocol: Only reads with exact TCR constant sequence were kept, trimmed to 150 nt, and grouped by their 12-nt molecular barcodes. Within each barcode group, reads were sub-clustered at a 15% Levenshtein threshold, and quality-weighted consensus sequences were built per RNA molecule. Non-functional sequences were discarded, and so were lower-count sequences lying one edit away from another sequence. On the basis of fitting two negative binomial distributions, barcode sub-clusters with fewer than 20% of the maximum read count were discarded. The raw public reads went through TCRdb reprocessing: fastp at Q25, MiXCR clone calling, in-frame beta chains kept. Merged by CDR3 protein, the rows form single entries marked with the most common genes and DNA. These V and J calls derive from TCRdb rather than the authors' analysis. The sample contains about 100,000 distinct CDR3 sequences, 30% to 45% of them found a single time. Less than 10% of the sample goes to the ten largest clones.

The CDR3 covers 13 residues, taking in both the cysteine and the phenylalanine. The CDR3 DNA has 39 bases and is translated from base 1. Looking up the germline V gene yields CDR1 MDHEN and CDR2 SYDVKM. V lost 8 bases and J lost 7 bases, and the count of bases not matched to a germline gene is 7. The sequence derives from a human donor in good health. Some libraries in this study had Jurkat cell RNA spiked in. The sequenced sample consisted of naive CD8+ T cells from blood, with Jurkat cell RNA spiked in. The cell subset or site tag for this specimen amounts to: FACS-sorted CD8+CD4-CCR7+CD45RA+ naive T cells. The rearrangement joined TRBV28 to TRBJ1-5, with 8 central nucleotides matching TRBD1. The nucleotide sequence is TGTGCCAGCCAAGACAGGGGTGCGCAGCCCCAGCATTTT. Its coded protein is CASQDRGAQPQHF.